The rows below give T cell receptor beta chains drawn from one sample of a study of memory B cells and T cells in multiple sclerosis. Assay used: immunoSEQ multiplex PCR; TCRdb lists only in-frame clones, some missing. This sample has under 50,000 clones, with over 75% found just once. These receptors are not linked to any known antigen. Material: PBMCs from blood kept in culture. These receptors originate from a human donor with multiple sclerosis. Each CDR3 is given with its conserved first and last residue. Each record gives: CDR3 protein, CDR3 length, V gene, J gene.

CDR3: CASNLDGSRGAFF
length: 13
V: TRBV6-5
J: TRBJ1-1

CDR3: CASTHRDRAHQPQHF
length: 15
V: TRBV6-1
J: TRBJ1-5

CDR3: CASGDSSGADTQYF
length: 14
V: TRBV2
J: TRBJ2-3

CDR3: CASSVVAGEAGELFF
length: 15
V: TRBV9
J: TRBJ2-2

CDR3: CASSPRTEQVVEQYF
length: 15
V: TRBV5-6
J: TRBJ2-7

CDR3: CASRGTSGSDTQYF
length: 14
V: TRBV2
J: TRBJ2-3

CDR3: CASSQGLAGAREQYF
length: 15
V: TRBV14
J: TRBJ2-7

CDR3: CASSAANRGSYEQYF
length: 15
V: TRBV25-1
J: TRBJ2-7

CDR3: CASSLVVSETNTGELFF
length: 17
V: TRBV7-6
J: TRBJ2-2

CDR3: CASSRLGQGTDTQYF
length: 15
V: TRBV19
J: TRBJ2-3

CDR3: CASSPRENEKLFF
length: 13
V: TRBV7-6
J: TRBJ1-4

CDR3: CASSDADPVPYNEQFF
length: 16
V: TRBV6-1
J: TRBJ2-1

CDR3: CASTFTEQQPQHF
length: 13
V: TRBV6-1
J: TRBJ1-5

CDR3: CASSLNRVSNQPQHF
length: 15
V: TRBV7-8
J: TRBJ1-5

CDR3: CASSLDVTFGYGYTF
length: 15
V: TRBV5-5
J: TRBJ1-2

CDR3: CASSQAGSGNTIYF
length: 14
V: TRBV7-9
J: TRBJ1-3

CDR3: CASDGRGNGEAFF
length: 13
V: TRBV10-3
J: TRBJ1-1

CDR3: CASSIRGSYTEAFF
length: 14
V: TRBV19
J: TRBJ1-1

CDR3: CASSIRTGELFF
length: 12
V: TRBV19
J: TRBJ2-2

CDR3: CASSPVGGPAFGYTF
length: 15
V: TRBV5-6
J: TRBJ1-2

CDR3: CASSLGLGTTEDTEAFF
length: 17
V: TRBV7-9
J: TRBJ1-1

CDR3: CASRIAGVYEQYF
length: 13
V: TRBV6-1
J: TRBJ2-7

CDR3: CASIRMGANYGYTF
length: 14
V: TRBV6-1
J: TRBJ1-2

CDR3: CATYSGSGANVLTF
length: 14
V: TRBV10-3
J: TRBJ2-6

CDR3: CASSGITLGTEAFF
length: 14
V: TRBV19
J: TRBJ1-1

CDR3: CASSARQNTGELFF
length: 14
V: TRBV10-2
J: TRBJ2-2

CDR3: CASSLTSEGAGNTIYF
length: 16
V: TRBV4-2
J: TRBJ1-3

CDR3: CASSYWLRNSSSDF
length: 14
V: TRBV6-6
J: TRBJ2-7

CDR3: CAGPLAGSMNTEAFF
length: 15
V: TRBV9
J: TRBJ1-1

CDR3: CASSVVGAPWGELFF
length: 15
V: TRBV9
J: TRBJ2-2

CDR3: CASSEGLTNYGYTF
length: 14
V: TRBV6-1
J: TRBJ1-2

CDR3: CASSEKDRTGKDEQFF
length: 16
V: TRBV7-2
J: TRBJ2-1

CDR3: CASAAGEGTEAFF
length: 13
V: TRBV30
J: TRBJ1-1

CDR3: CASSVSSNTEAFF
length: 13
V: TRBV19
J: TRBJ1-1

CDR3: CASGLFLRLPDTGELFF
length: 17
V: TRBV2
J: TRBJ2-2

CDR3: CASSTPGRLNYGYTF
length: 15
V: TRBV6-6
J: TRBJ1-2

CDR3: CASSEDSGDTSTTITDTQYF
length: 20
V: TRBV28
J: TRBJ2-3

CDR3: CAISELGYNEQFF
length: 13
V: TRBV10-3
J: TRBJ2-1

CDR3: CASSPTLWNEQFF
length: 13
V: TRBV7-6
J: TRBJ2-1

CDR3: CSVVLGAWDTEAFF
length: 14
V: TRBV29-1
J: TRBJ1-1

CDR3: CASSSTGTSFGEQFF
length: 15
V: TRBV5-1
J: TRBJ2-1

CDR3: CASSARTATAETQYF
length: 15
V: TRBV9
J: TRBJ2-5

CDR3: CASSQVTPYNEQFF
length: 14
V: TRBV4-2
J: TRBJ2-1

CDR3: CASSLGTGAGRETQYF
length: 16
V: TRBV7-3
J: TRBJ2-5

CDR3: CASSPRTGAGELFF
length: 14
V: TRBV7-6
J: TRBJ2-2

CDR3: CASSLSPRVNEQFF
length: 14
V: TRBV27
J: TRBJ2-1

CDR3: CASSLTGWMDEQYF
length: 14
V: TRBV7-3
J: TRBJ2-7

CDR3: CASSISSNGNTIYF
length: 14
V: TRBV19
J: TRBJ1-3

CDR3: CASSLTGGYNEQFF
length: 14
V: TRBV11-3
J: TRBJ2-1

CDR3: CASRKMDWGGGEEAFF
length: 16
V: TRBV5-1
J: TRBJ1-1

CDR3: CASSRTGDSGANVLTF
length: 16
V: TRBV5-5
J: TRBJ2-6

CDR3: CASSLLGTPSRLDTQYF
length: 17
V: TRBV11-2
J: TRBJ2-3

CDR3: CASSPRANTEAFF
length: 13
V: TRBV18
J: TRBJ1-1